One and the same sample provided the 5 T cell receptor beta chains below, sequenced in a study of blood T cell repertoires in COVID-19. Here immunoSEQ multiplex PCR was the method, and the copy in TCRdb shows in-frame clones only, minus some. The sample holds about 190,000 clones; roughly 80% are singletons and the top ten take around a sixth. The sample taken for sequencing was peripheral blood. These receptors were collected from a man in his sixties with active or convalescent COVID-19.

The CDR3 sequence is CASSVTGTETQYF. In nucleotides, the CDR3 is TGTGCCAGCAGTGTCACAGGGACCGAGACCCAGTACTTC. The chain carries TRBV25-1 and TRBJ2-5, with D possibly TRBD1 on 6 matching bases. The V gene's germline CDR1 is MGHDK and CDR2 SYGVNS. The CDR3 totals 13 residues. Trimming left V 4 bases short and J 5 bases short, with 11 bases between.

This chain links TRBV10-3 with TRBJ2-7; 9 bases match TRBD1. From germline, CDR1 is ENHRY and CDR2 SYGVKD. CDR3 length: 13 residues. V trimming: 7 bases; J trimming: 3 bases; junction bases outside the gene matches: 4. The DNA of the CDR3 is TGTGCCATCAAGGGGGGACAGGGCTACGAGCAGTACTTC. Protein: CAIKGGQGYEQYF.

The chain links TRBV5-4 to TRBJ2-7; D perhaps matches TRBD1 (6 bases). The CDR3 runs to 15 residues. The V gene lost 0 bases and the J gene lost 0 bases, with 10 bases spanning the gap. CDR1 and CDR2 from the germline V gene are SGHNT and YYREEE (reference sequence). CDR3 residues: CASSLGQDSSYEQYF. The CDR3 region has the DNA TGTGCCAGCAGCTTGGGACAGGACTCCTCCTACGAGCAGTACTTC.

This sequence joins TRBV3-1 (or the pseudogene TRBV3-2) and TRBJ1-5; the D gene is possibly TRBD1 (5 bases). Trimming shortened V by 0 bases and J by 2 bases, and 14 bases separated the two germline ends. The CDR3 is 17 amino acids. The V gene's germline CDR1 is LGHDT and CDR2 YNNKEL (reference sequence). Written as DNA, the CDR3 is TGTGCCAGCAGCCAAGAATCGGGAGGGGTTGGCAATCAGCCCCAGCATTTT. Its translation: CASSQESGGVGNQPQHF.

The chain combines TRBV11-3 with TRBJ2-2, with D perhaps TRBD2 (5 bases). CDR1 and CDR2 (germline): SGHNT, YENEEA. CDR3 size: 14 residues. The V end lost 8 bases, the J end lost 1 base, and 11 bases lay between the germline ends. The CDR3 DNA is TGTGCCAGCGCCGCGGGCGGGAACACCGGGGAGCTGTTTTTT. It specifies CASAAGGNTGELFF.